Below, 11 T cell receptor beta chains from the same sample are listed, as sequenced in a study of blood T cell repertoires in COVID-19. Assay: immunoSEQ multiplex PCR; the TCRdb copy retains only in-frame clones and omits some. The profile shows 270,000 or so clones, nearly 90% of them singletons. The sequenced sample consisted of peripheral blood. These receptors originate from a woman aged 25 to 39 with COVID-19, enrolled during active disease.

This clone was seen only once. The chain employs TRBV4-1 and TRBJ1-6; unclear D gene. CDR3 length equals 16 residues. V shed 0 bases and J shed 7 bases, with 13 bases lying between them. In germline, CDR1 is MGHRA, CDR2 YSYEKL. DNA for the CDR3: TGCGCCAGCAGCCAAGAGGTCCTAACCCCGAATTCACCCCTCCACTTT. Amino acids: CASSQEVLTPNSPLHF.

The chain combines TRBV2 with TRBJ2-7; 8 positions agree with TRBD1. The germline V gene encodes CDR1 SNHLY and CDR2 FYNNEI. This CDR3 contains 15 residues. V shed 3 bases and J 2 bases; nucleotides not matched to a gene: 6. CDR3 DNA: TGTGCCAGCAGTGATTGGGGACAGGTCGCCTACGAGCAGTACTTC. This codes for CASSDWGQVAYEQYF.

The V call is TRBV28, the J call TRBJ1-4; TRBD1 matches 9 bases. Germline lookup yields CDR1 MDHEN and CDR2 SYDVKM. This CDR3 region has 16 residues. V lost 6 bases, J lost 8 bases, and 13 bases stayed unmatched. The CDR3 spells CASSPISGTGMEKLFF. Here the CDR3 DNA reads TGTGCCAGCAGCCCAATTTCCGGGACAGGGATGGAAAAACTGTTTTTT. Full variable domain (outside the CDR3, taken from reference TRBV28 and TRBJ1-4): DVKVTQSSRYLVKRTGEKVFLECVQDMDHENMFWYRQDPGLGLRLIYFSYDVKMKEKGDIPEGYSVSREKKERFSLILESASTNQTSMYLCASSPISGTGMEKLFFGSGTQLSVL.

The chain joins TRBV5-6 to TRBJ1-1, with 7 bases aligning to TRBD1. V was clipped by 4 bases and J by 4 bases; unmatched bases: 4. From germline, CDR1 is SGHDT and CDR2 YYEEEE. The CDR3 is 13 amino acids. The CDR3 DNA reads TGTGCCAGCAGCCGTGCAGGGGGCACTGAAGCTTTCTTT. It translates to CASSRAGGTEAFF.

The count of this clone is one. The chain couples TRBV20-1 to TRBJ2-3; weak D call: TRBD2 (5 bases). Germline values: CDR1 DFQATT, CDR2 SNEGSKA (reference sequence). This CDR3 has 11 amino acids. CDR3 nucleotides: TGCAGCATTAGCGGCACAGATACGCAGTATTTT. Residues: CSISGTDTQYF.

This chain connects TRBV6-5 to TRBJ2-7; the D gene is possibly TRBD1 (5 bases). V gave up 0 bases and J gave up 2 bases, with 14 bases separating them. This CDR3 comprises 16 residues. The germline V gene encodes CDR1 MNHEY and CDR2 SVGAGI. The CDR3 spells CASSYSRQTNPYEQYF. CDR3 DNA: TGTGCCAGCAGTTACTCGAGACAGACAAATCCCTACGAGCAGTACTTC.

V gene TRBV5-1 combines with J gene TRBJ1-4; D gene ambiguous. Trimming cost V 4 bases and J 0 bases, with 10 bases left between them. The CDR3 spans 15 residues. Germline CDR1 is SGHRS and CDR2 is YFSETQ. The CDR3 loop is CASSLYGATNEKLFF. The CDR3 DNA reads as TGCGCCAGCAGCCTCTACGGGGCAACTAATGAAAAACTGTTTTTT.

This clone has more than one count but fewer than ten. The V gene is TRBV28, the J gene TRBJ2-7, with 9 nucleotides matching TRBD1. The CDR3 has 16 amino acids. After removal of 4 bases from V and 0 bases from J, the junction contained 7 bases not matched to a gene. Germline lookup yields CDR1 MDHEN and CDR2 SYDVKM. The CDR3 is CASSSPRDRASYEQYF. The DNA of the CDR3 is TGTGCCAGCAGTTCCCCCCGGGACAGGGCCTCCTACGAGCAGTACTTC.

This sequence joins TRBV5-1 and TRBJ1-2; 7 bases match TRBD1. This CDR3 comprises 14 residues. V dropped 3 bases and J dropped 0; count of bases not matched to a gene: 2. Germline V gene sequence: CDR1 SGHRS, CDR2 YFSETQ. The DNA of the CDR3 is TGCGCCAGCAGCTCGACAGGGCCTAACTATGGCTACACCTTC. As protein: CASSSTGPNYGYTF.

This clone was detected only once. This chain joins TRBV28 and TRBJ1-2, with TRBD1 as a possible D gene (6 bases). This CDR3 region has 13 residues. The germline gives CDR1 MDHEN, CDR2 SYDVKM. With 5 bases removed from V and 3 bases from J, the gap between germline ends came to 10 bases. The CDR3 DNA is TGTGCCAGCAGTATCCGGACAGACTATGGCTACACCTTC. As protein: CASSIRTDYGYTF.

V usage is TRBV2 and J usage is TRBJ2-2; the match to TRBD2 covers 11 bases. The V segment lost 6 bases and the J segment 5 bases; nucleotides outside the gene matches: 2. The CDR3 is 14 amino acids. Germline loops: CDR1 SNHLY, CDR2 FYNNEI. CDR3 in DNA: TGTGCCAGCAGAGGGACTAGCGGTACCGGGGAGCTGTTTTTT. Translating gives CASRGTSGTGELFF. The full variable domain, with the rest looked up from reference TRBV2 and TRBJ2-2, is EPEVTQTPSHQVTQMGQEVILRCVPISNHLYFYWYRQILGQKVEFLVSFYNNEISEKSEIFDDQFSVERPDGSNFTLKIRSTKLEDSAMYFCASRGTSGTGELFFGEGSRLTVL.